Listed below are T cell receptor beta chains from one sample, sequenced in a study of regulatory T cells in long-lasting Graves disease. One entry per CDR3 protein, called by TCRdb with MiXCR from the multiplex PCR reads. This table holds over 500,000 distinct CDR3 sequences, approximately 15% found once. These same data were also listed under a study on T cells in Graves' hyperthyroidism and ophthalmopathy.

The specimen was peripheral blood mononuclear cells (PBMCs), collected at new diagnosis, from a patient treated with antithyroid drugs. The source of these receptors is a woman in her 30s with Graves disease. CDR3s include the opening cysteine and the closing phenylalanine or tryptophan. Fields, in order: V gene, clone size, D gene, J gene, CDR3 DNA, CDR3 protein. The D gene is left open where the match is weak. Not all rows give a size; the values are once, few, many and, for expanded clones, a class.

v_call: TRBV5-4
clone_size: -
d_call: TRBD2
j_call: TRBJ2-1
cdr3_nt: TGTGCCAGCAGCTTTCCGCTAGCGGGCAATGAGCAGTTCTTC
cdr3_aa: CASSFPLAGNEQFF

v_call: TRBV20-1
clone_size: -
d_call: TRBD2
j_call: TRBJ2-1
cdr3_nt: TGCAGTGCTAGAATTCTAGCGGTCACCTACAATGAGCAGTTCTTC
cdr3_aa: CSARILAVTYNEQFF

v_call: TRBV4-1
clone_size: -
d_call: -
j_call: TRBJ2-1
cdr3_nt: TGCGCCAGCAGCCAAGCGGAGGACTACAATGAGCAGTTCTTC
cdr3_aa: CASSQAEDYNEQFF

v_call: TRBV7-9
clone_size: many
d_call: -
j_call: TRBJ2-3
cdr3_nt: TGTGCCAGCAGCTCCTCAGGGGATATCACAGATACGCAGTATTTT
cdr3_aa: CASSSSGDITDTQYF

v_call: TRBV28
clone_size: -
d_call: TRBD1
j_call: TRBJ2-2
cdr3_nt: TGTGCCAGCAGATTGACAGGGTTCGCCGGGGAGCTGTTTTTT
cdr3_aa: CASRLTGFAGELFF

v_call: TRBV19
clone_size: few
d_call: -
j_call: TRBJ2-3
cdr3_nt: TGTGCCAGTAGTATTTCAGATACGCAGTATTTT
cdr3_aa: CASSISDTQYF

v_call: TRBV25-1
clone_size: many
d_call: TRBD2
j_call: TRBJ2-5
cdr3_nt: TGTGCCAGCAGTGAACCCGAGCCGGGAGGGCCCGGGGAGACCCAGTACTTC
cdr3_aa: CASSEPEPGGPGETQYF

v_call: TRBV6-1
clone_size: -
d_call: -
j_call: TRBJ1-5
cdr3_nt: TGTGCCAGCAATCCTCAGCTCGTAAATCAGCCCCAGCATTTT
cdr3_aa: CASNPQLVNQPQHF

v_call: TRBV20-1
clone_size: -
d_call: -
j_call: TRBJ2-2
cdr3_nt: TGCAGTGCTAGAATTAACAGGGTAAACGGGGAGCTGCTTTTT
cdr3_aa: CSARINRVNGELLF

v_call: TRBV7-9
clone_size: many
d_call: -
j_call: TRBJ2-5
cdr3_nt: TGTGCCAGCAGCCGACTACTAGAAAAAGAGACCCAGTACTTC
cdr3_aa: CASSRLLEKETQYF

v_call: TRBV7-3
clone_size: -
d_call: -
j_call: TRBJ2-3
cdr3_nt: TGTGCCAGCAGCCTCGGGGACTCCTATCGGGATACGCAGTATTTT
cdr3_aa: CASSLGDSYRDTQYF

v_call: TRBV28
clone_size: many
d_call: -
j_call: TRBJ2-3
cdr3_nt: TGTGCCAGCAGTTCGGACAGTAGCTTCGATACGCAGTATTTT
cdr3_aa: CASSSDSSFDTQYF

v_call: TRBV24-1
clone_size: few
d_call: -
j_call: TRBJ2-1
cdr3_nt: TGTGCCACCAGTGATTACAATTTTGAGCAGTTCTTC
cdr3_aa: CATSDYNFEQFF

v_call: TRBV4-2
clone_size: few
d_call: -
j_call: TRBJ1-1
cdr3_nt: TGTGCCAGCAGCCGCCTAGACAGTTTGAACACTGAAGCTTTCTTT
cdr3_aa: CASSRLDSLNTEAFF

v_call: TRBV29-1
clone_size: many
d_call: TRBD1
j_call: TRBJ2-3
cdr3_nt: TGCAGCGTAAGGACAGGGATGACAGATACGCAGTATTTT
cdr3_aa: CSVRTGMTDTQYF

v_call: TRBV28
clone_size: -
d_call: -
j_call: TRBJ2-7
cdr3_nt: TGTGCCAGCAGTTTATCGGACAGCATGTACTTC
cdr3_aa: CASSLSDSMYF

v_call: TRBV6-1
clone_size: -
d_call: -
j_call: TRBJ1-5
cdr3_nt: TGTGCCAGCAGTGGGAGTAGGAATCAGCCCCAGCATTTT
cdr3_aa: CASSGSRNQPQHF

v_call: TRBV20-1
clone_size: few
d_call: -
j_call: TRBJ2-7
cdr3_nt: TGCAGTGCTAGTGGGAGAGGGGCCGCTTACGAGCAGTACTTC
cdr3_aa: CSASGRGAAYEQYF

v_call: TRBV19
clone_size: few
d_call: -
j_call: TRBJ1-3
cdr3_nt: TGTGCCAGTAGTATCCTCGACGACACCATATATTTT
cdr3_aa: CASSILDDTIYF

v_call: TRBV28
clone_size: many
d_call: -
j_call: TRBJ1-1
cdr3_nt: TGTGCCAGCAGTGGACCCAACACTGAAGCTTTCTTT
cdr3_aa: CASSGPNTEAFF

v_call: TRBV12-3/TRBV12-4
clone_size: many
d_call: -
j_call: TRBJ1-3
cdr3_nt: TGTGCCAGCAGTACTACAAACACGGGATCCTCTGGAAACACCATATATTTT
cdr3_aa: CASSTTNTGSSGNTIYF

v_call: TRBV30
clone_size: -
d_call: TRBD2
j_call: TRBJ2-1
cdr3_nt: TGTGCCTGGAGTGTGGACCCCCTAGCGGGAGTTAGAAATGAGCAGTTCTTC
cdr3_aa: CAWSVDPLAGVRNEQFF

v_call: TRBV6-5
clone_size: -
d_call: TRBD1
j_call: TRBJ1-1
cdr3_nt: TGTGCCAGCAGTTACTCCCCCAGGGGGCGGACTGAAGCTTTCTTT
cdr3_aa: CASSYSPRGRTEAFF

v_call: TRBV7-2
clone_size: many
d_call: -
j_call: TRBJ2-1
cdr3_nt: TGTGCCAGCAGCTTAGTTAATCGCGGGAATGAGCAGTTCTTC
cdr3_aa: CASSLVNRGNEQFF

v_call: TRBV16
clone_size: -
d_call: TRBD2
j_call: TRBJ2-1
cdr3_nt: TGTGCCAGCAGCCAATGGCGTACTAGCGAGAATGAGCAGTTCTTC
cdr3_aa: CASSQWRTSENEQFF

v_call: TRBV27
clone_size: many
d_call: -
j_call: TRBJ1-6
cdr3_nt: TGTGCCAGCAGTTTACTCCCCCCAATCAGGGATTCACCCCTCCACTTT
cdr3_aa: CASSLLPPIRDSPLHF

v_call: TRBV12-3/TRBV12-4
clone_size: many
d_call: TRBD2
j_call: TRBJ2-7
cdr3_nt: TGTGCCAGCGGGAGGGTCTCATCGTGGGAGCAGTACTTC
cdr3_aa: CASGRVSSWEQYF

v_call: TRBV20-1
clone_size: many
d_call: TRBD1
j_call: TRBJ2-6
cdr3_nt: TGCAGTGCTACGGACAGGGGGCTCTCTGGGGCCAACGTCCTGACTTTC
cdr3_aa: CSATDRGLSGANVLTF

v_call: TRBV6-1
clone_size: many
d_call: -
j_call: TRBJ1-4
cdr3_nt: TGTGCCAGCCGAAATTTCCCCCGGCGCCCAGGAACTAATGAAAAACTGTTTTTT
cdr3_aa: CASRNFPRRPGTNEKLFF

v_call: TRBV11-2
clone_size: many
d_call: -
j_call: TRBJ1-1
cdr3_nt: TGTGCCAGCAGCCCCAATCCCAGCATGAACACTGAAGCTTTCTTT
cdr3_aa: CASSPNPSMNTEAFF

v_call: TRBV7-2
clone_size: many
d_call: -
j_call: TRBJ1-2
cdr3_nt: TGTGCCAGCAGCTTAGTGGCGGGGGCGGGTGGCTACACCTTC
cdr3_aa: CASSLVAGAGGYTF

v_call: TRBV5-1
clone_size: many
d_call: -
j_call: TRBJ2-7
cdr3_nt: TGCGCCAGCAGCCGTTTCCGGGGAACTTACGAGCAGTACTTC
cdr3_aa: CASSRFRGTYEQYF

v_call: TRBV12-3/TRBV12-4
clone_size: many
d_call: TRBD1
j_call: TRBJ2-1
cdr3_nt: TGTGCCAGCAGCTCGGGGACAGACTACAATGAGCAGTTCTTC
cdr3_aa: CASSSGTDYNEQFF

v_call: TRBV2
clone_size: many
d_call: -
j_call: TRBJ2-7
cdr3_nt: TGTGCCAGCGGCCAATCCGGACTCTCGTCTTACGAGCAGTACTTC
cdr3_aa: CASGQSGLSSYEQYF

v_call: TRBV27
clone_size: -
d_call: -
j_call: TRBJ2-7
cdr3_nt: TGTGCCAGCAGCCCCCTGGGGTGGGCTGAGCAGTACTTC
cdr3_aa: CASSPLGWAEQYF

v_call: TRBV27
clone_size: few
d_call: -
j_call: TRBJ1-2
cdr3_nt: TGTGCTCGGGCGATGGTTTATGGCTACACCTTC
cdr3_aa: CARAMVYGYTF

v_call: TRBV7-9
clone_size: -
d_call: -
j_call: TRBJ1-5
cdr3_nt: TGTGCCAGCAGCTCTGGGGGCCCTCGGCCCCAGCATTTT
cdr3_aa: CASSSGGPRPQHF

v_call: TRBV4-1
clone_size: -
d_call: -
j_call: TRBJ2-7
cdr3_nt: TGCGCCAGCAGCCAGGAAGACAGGAAGATCTACGAGCAGTACTTC
cdr3_aa: CASSQEDRKIYEQYF

v_call: TRBV28
clone_size: many
d_call: TRBD1
j_call: TRBJ2-7
cdr3_nt: TGTGCCAGCAGTTCCCCCGACAGGGCCGAGCAGTACTTC
cdr3_aa: CASSSPDRAEQYF

v_call: TRBV11-3
clone_size: many
d_call: -
j_call: TRBJ2-2
cdr3_nt: TGTGCCAGCAGCAACCCACGGCGGGTCAACACCGGGGAGCTGTTTTTT
cdr3_aa: CASSNPRRVNTGELFF

v_call: TRBV28
clone_size: -
d_call: -
j_call: TRBJ2-4
cdr3_nt: TGTGCCAGCGGACAGAGGGCTGGTAACATTCAGTACTTC
cdr3_aa: CASGQRAGNIQYF

v_call: TRBV28
clone_size: -
d_call: -
j_call: TRBJ1-5
cdr3_nt: TGTGCCAGCAGTTTACGACAGCCCAATAGCAATCAGCCCCAGCATTTT
cdr3_aa: CASSLRQPNSNQPQHF

v_call: TRBV6-5
clone_size: -
d_call: -
j_call: TRBJ2-5
cdr3_nt: TGTGCCAGCAGTTACTTGTCAGGGCAAGAGACCCAGTACTTC
cdr3_aa: CASSYLSGQETQYF

v_call: TRBV18
clone_size: few
d_call: TRBD2
j_call: TRBJ2-7
cdr3_nt: TGTGCCAGCTCACCACCGCGGGGGTTCGAGCAGTACTTC
cdr3_aa: CASSPPRGFEQYF

v_call: TRBV3-1
clone_size: many
d_call: -
j_call: TRBJ1-2
cdr3_nt: TGTGCCAGCAGCCAAGTTATAGGGACCTATGGCTACACCTTC
cdr3_aa: CASSQVIGTYGYTF

v_call: TRBV7-8
clone_size: few
d_call: TRBD1
j_call: TRBJ1-4
cdr3_nt: TGTGCCAGCAGCTTAAGCGGGACAGGAGGTGAAAAACTGTTTTTT
cdr3_aa: CASSLSGTGGEKLFF

v_call: TRBV29-1
clone_size: few
d_call: -
j_call: TRBJ1-1
cdr3_nt: TGCAGCCCCCAACGTCATTCGAACACTGAAGCTTTCTTT
cdr3_aa: CSPQRHSNTEAFF